The sequence of this T cell receptor beta chain was determined in a study of T cell repertoires in cytomegalovirus infection. Overall study: Newly reported HLA-C-restricted and thoroughly characterized HLA-B-restricted CMV epitopes were employed. Public TCR beta signature analysis indicated the presence of both CMV infection and matching HLA type.

Trimming left V 7 bases short and J 1 base short, with 9 bases between. There are 13 residues in the CDR3. Germline V gene sequence: CDR1 MDHEN, CDR2 SYDVKM. From the reads, TCRdb called clonotypes with MiXCR, one entry per CDR3 protein. The table includes about 500,000 distinct CDR3 sequences, roughly a third detected once. Remarks on this clonotype: Its antigen is unknown.

Study results and caveats: Dominant in the ex vivo response were TCR beta clonotypes restricted by HLA-C and specific for CMV. Identification of carriers of CMV plus the relevant HLA was achieved through cumulative public TCR beta family frequency.

The chain recombines TRBV28 with TRBJ2-3; D remains unclear. This material consisted of cultured PBMCs, taken from culture after CMV antigen stimulation. The sequence came from a human donor in good health (CMV status not recorded). Some clones in this sample may be carry-over from other donors' samples. DNA for the CDR3: TGTGCCAGCACTCAGGTGGGCACAGATACGCAGTATTTT. Translated, it gives CASTQVGTDTQYF. Complete variable domain (other parts from reference TRBV28 and TRBJ2-3): DVKVTQSSRYLVKRTGEKVFLECVQDMDHENMFWYRQDPGLGLRLIYFSYDVKMKEKGDIPEGYSVSREKKERFSLILESASTNQTSMYLCASTQVGTDTQYFGPGTRLTVL.